These 18 T cell receptor beta chains came from one sample sequenced in a study of CD8+CD57+ T cells in acquired aplastic anemia. For CDR3 and TCR beta VDJ profiling, genomic DNA was the template used. TCRdb re-analysed the reads in MiXCR, keeping a single row per CDR3 protein. The repertoire holds roughly 170,000 distinct CDR3 sequences, with 45% to 60% as singletons. Patients selected for sequencing had displayed CD8+CD57+ cell expansion by flow cytometry. Sequencing input: sorted CD4+, CD8+, or CD8+CD57+ T cells (not recorded which) from PBMCs. These receptors were collected from a human donor with aplastic anemia.

In this sample, this clonotype turned up once. The chain recombines TRBV12-3 or TRBV12-4 with TRBJ2-7; D uncertain. Between the trimmed V and J ends, which lost 2 bases and 2 bases, there was a span of 7 bases. The CDR3 extends over 13 amino acids. The CDR3 DNA follows: TGTGCCAGCAGTTTATCGGTGACCTACGAGCAGTACTTC. Protein: CASSLSVTYEQYF.

V usage is TRBV19 and J usage is TRBJ1-6, with D hard to call. Germline CDR1 and CDR2: LNHDA and SQIVND (reference sequence). CDR3 length: 13 residues. V lost 3 bases, J lost 7 bases, and 7 bases lay in between. Here the CDR3 DNA reads TGTGCCAGTAGTATTAATCCCAATTCACCCCTCCACTTT. Translation: CASSINPNSPLHF.

This clonotype was found many times. V and J are TRBV5-1 and TRBJ2-3; TRBD2 matches at 15 bases. This CDR3 comprises 16 residues. The germline CDR1 and CDR2 sequences are SGHRS and YFSETQ. Losses at the gene ends were 4 bases for V and 6 bases for J; bases not matched to a gene: 6. CDR3 region: CASSPGLAGGYDTQYF. CDR3 coding DNA: TGCGCCAGCAGCCCCGGACTAGCGGGGGGGTATGATACGCAGTATTTT.

This clonotype was recorded a few times. This chain links TRBV29-1 with TRBJ2-7; 7 nucleotides align to TRBD2. Trimming took 5 bases from V and 3 from J; bases not matched to a gene: 10. This CDR3 is built from 14 residues. The germline gives CDR1 SQVTM, CDR2 ANQGSEA. The CDR3 bases are TGCAGCGTTTGCGTGGGCGGGAGTTGCTACGAGCAGTACTTC. It specifies CSVCVGGSCYEQYF.

The chain links TRBV2 to TRBJ2-7; TRBD1 matches at 9 bases. Germline-derived CDR1 and CDR2 are SNHLY and FYNNEI. CDR3 size: 13 residues. J lost 7 bases, V lost 6 bases, and 7 bases had no gene match. The CDR3 DNA reads as TGTGCCAGCAGACCCGGGACAGGGCGTGAGCAGTACTTC. It is translated as CASRPGTGREQYF.

This clonotype was found many times. This rearrangement joins TRBV19 to TRBJ1-2; D is uncertain. The germline V gene has CDR1 LNHDA and CDR2 SQIVND (reference sequence). The CDR3 has 13 amino acids. Trimming took off 3 bases at V and 2 bases at J, with 7 bases between the two ends. The CDR3 protein is CASSIGRNYGYTF. CDR3 in DNA: TGTGCCAGTAGTATCGGCAGAAACTATGGCTACACCTTC.

This chain links TRBV20-1 with TRBJ1-1; D ambiguous. The CDR3 loop spans 11 amino acids. From germline, CDR1 is DFQATT and CDR2 SNEGSKA (reference sequence). V lost 3 bases, J lost 7 bases, and 9 bases lay in between. The CDR3 coding sequence is TGCAGTGCTAGGTTCAGAAATGAAGCTTTCTTT. Protein product: CSARFRNEAFF.

This clonotype rates as medium-sized. This chain's CDR3 is CASSEPNSPLHF. In nucleotides, the CDR3 is TGTGCCAGCAGTGAACCCAATTCACCCCTCCACTTT. This chain joins TRBV25-1 and TRBJ1-6; D not certain. Trimming pared 2 bases from V and 7 bases from J, leaving 3 bases between. Looked up from germline, CDR1 is MGHDK and CDR2 is SYGVNS. The CDR3 consists of 12 residues. The full variable domain, its missing parts supplied by reference TRBV25-1 and TRBJ1-6, is EADIYQTPRYLVIGTGKKITLECSQTMGHDKMYWYQQDPGMELHLIHYSYGVNSTEKGDLSSESTVSRIRTEHFPLTLESARPSHTSQYLCASSEPNSPLHFGNGTRLTVT.

The chain couples TRBV5-1 to TRBJ2-7; 8 nucleotides agree with TRBD2. This CDR3 comprises 14 residues. The V gene end was trimmed by 4 bases and the J gene end by 4 bases; junction bases not matched to a gene: 7. Looked up from germline, CDR1 is SGHRS and CDR2 is YFSETQ. For the CDR3, the DNA is TGCGCCAGCAGCACAGGGACTAGTGCGTACGAGCAGTACTTC. Translated: CASSTGTSAYEQYF.

This sequence joins TRBV9 and TRBJ2-7; tentative D call: TRBD1 (6 bases). V was pared by 3 bases and J by 1 base, with 20 bases between. Germline V gene lookup returns CDR1 SGDLS and CDR2 YYNGEE. This CDR3 contains 17 residues. In DNA form, the CDR3 reads TGTGCCAGCAGCGCCGCACTTGGGATAGGGGGTTCCTACGAGCAGTACTTC. Protein sequence: CASSAALGIGGSYEQYF.

The sample holds a few counts of this clonotype. The genes are TRBV18 and TRBJ1-3; D is unclear. This CDR3 comprises 13 residues. Trimming removed 0 bases at V and 2 bases at J, with 2 bases between. CDR1 is KGHSH and CDR2 is LQKENI in the germline V gene. The DNA for the CDR3 is TGTGCCAGCTCACCACCAGCTGGAAACACCATATATTTT. It encodes CASSPPAGNTIYF.

This rearrangement joins TRBV7-2 to TRBJ1-6; tentatively, D is TRBD1 (5 bases). Germline CDR1 SGHTA, CDR2 FQGNSA. This CDR3 spans 14 amino acids. Trimming cost V 6 bases and J 7 bases, with 13 bases left between them. The CDR3 loop reads CASSTPGQNSPLHF. CDR3 bases: TGTGCCAGCAGTACTCCGGGGCAAAATTCACCCCTCCACTTT.

The DNA for the CDR3 is TGTGCCATCAGTGAGTCAAAGGGGACAGATACGCAGTATTTT. Translation: CAISESKGTDTQYF. The chain uses TRBV10-3 and TRBJ2-3, with TRBD1 as a possible D gene (5 bases). CDR1 and CDR2 from the germline V gene are ENHRY and SYGVKD. The V and J ends lost 0 bases and 3 bases respectively, with 7 bases between them. This CDR3 is built from 14 residues.

This clonotype turned up a few times. The chain carries TRBV11-2 and TRBJ2-3; the D call may be TRBD1 or TRBD2 (5 bases each). The CDR3 sequence is 15 residues long. CDR1 SGHAT and CDR2 FQNNGV come from the germline V gene. With 6 bases removed from V and 4 bases from J, the gap between germline ends came to 17 bases. CDR3: CASRPGRPRSDTQYF. CDR3 nucleotides: TGTGCCAGCAGACCGGGGCGGCCTAGATCAGATACGCAGTATTTT. The full variable domain, rest sourced from reference TRBV11-2 and TRBJ2-3, is EAGVAQSPRYKIIEKRQSVAFWCNPISGHATLYWYQQILGQGPKLLIQFQNNGVVDDSQLPKDRFSAERLKGVDSTLKIQPAKLEDSAVYLCASRPGRPRSDTQYFGPGTRLTVL.

The gene calls are TRBV25-1 and TRBJ2-1; TRBD2 might be the D (6 bases). The CDR3 runs to 12 residues. Germline V CDR1 and CDR2: MGHDK, SYGVNS. V lost 5 bases and J 9 bases, leaving 11 bases between the germline ends. In DNA, the CDR3 is TGTGCCAGCAGTCTGGTGGAGGGTGAGCAGTTCTTC. This gives the protein CASSLVEGEQFF.

A remark on this clonotype: A much larger clonotype is one base distant, so this may be a read error. This chain uses TRBV5-1 with TRBJ1-4; 8 bases align to TRBD1. V shed 1 base, J shed 10 bases, and the junction held 9 bases outside the gene matches. Germline CDR1 and CDR2: SGHRS and YFSETQ. This CDR3 has 15 residues. In DNA form, the CDR3 reads TGCGCCAGCAGCTTGAGGACAGGGACGTTAGGAAAACTGTTTTTT. Translated, it gives CASSLRTGTLGKLFF.

This clonotype came up many times. The chain joins TRBV7-9 to TRBJ1-4; possibly TRBD1 for D (6 bases). Germline loops: CDR1 SEHNR, CDR2 FQNEAQ (reference sequence). The CDR3 has 16 residues. V was trimmed by 0 bases and J by 6 bases, leaving 14 bases between them. CDR3: CASSLARTGRDEKLFF. CDR3 DNA: TGTGCCAGCAGCTTAGCCCGTACAGGGAGAGATGAAAAACTGTTTTTT.

This clonotype was observed a handful of times. The rearrangement joins TRBV12-3 or TRBV12-4 to TRBJ1-6, with a possible D match to TRBD1 (5 bases). The V and J ends lost 6 bases and 8 bases respectively, with 17 bases between them. The CDR3 covers 15 residues. For the CDR3, the DNA is TGTGCCAGCAGCCCGGGCAGGGTTAGTCATTCACCCCTCCACTTT. This gives the protein CASSPGRVSHSPLHF.